The 22 T cell receptor beta chains listed next were all sequenced from one sample in a study of blood T cell repertoires in COVID-19. The repertoire was sequenced with immunoSEQ multiplex PCR; TCRdb's copy has only in-frame clones and lacks some. The sample shows about 200,000 clones, 80% to 90% of them seen only once. The material sequenced was peripheral blood. The receptor source for this set is an elderly woman with acute or convalescent COVID-19.

The chain carries TRBV5-1 and TRBJ2-1; 15 bases are a match to TRBD2. The CDR3 has 16 amino acids. The V segment lost 5 bases and the J segment 5 bases; nucleotides outside the gene matches: 5. Per the germline V gene, CDR1 is SGHRS and CDR2 is YFSETQ. CDR3 loop: CASRGLAGGRDNEQFF. The DNA of the CDR3 is TGCGCCAGCAGAGGACTAGCGGGGGGGCGAGACAATGAGCAGTTCTTC. Using reference TRBV5-1 and TRBJ2-1 for the parts outside the CDR3, the full variable domain is KAGVTQTPRYLIKTRGQQVTLSCSPISGHRSVSWYQQTPGQGLQFLFEYFSETQRNKGNFPGRFSGRQFSNSRSEMNVSTLELGDSALYLCASRGLAGGRDNEQFFGPGTRLTVL.

This chain joins TRBV5-1 and TRBJ1-4; no clear D gene. The CDR3 runs 16 residues. The ends were cut back, 4 bases at V and 0 bases at J, with 13 bases in the middle. The germline V gene encodes CDR1 SGHRS and CDR2 YFSETQ. The CDR3 coding sequence is TGCGCCAGCAGCCTCACTGGGAGTACAACTAATGAAAAACTGTTTTTT. It encodes CASSLTGSTTNEKLFF.

The chain joins TRBV5-1 to TRBJ2-7; D perhaps matches TRBD2 (6 bases). The V gene lost 0 bases and the J gene lost 3 bases, with 10 bases spanning the gap. Germline-derived CDR1 and CDR2 are SGHRS and YFSETQ. The CDR3 runs to 14 residues. Written as DNA, the CDR3 is TGCGCCAGCAGCTTGGGACTAGGAGGCTACGAGCAGTACTTC. Protein: CASSLGLGGYEQYF.

This clone was counted a single time. The genes are TRBV3-1 (or the pseudogene TRBV3-2) and TRBJ1-1; D ambiguous. The V end lost 0 bases, the J end lost 4 bases, and 6 bases lay between the germline ends. CDR3 length: 13 residues. Germline-derived CDR1 and CDR2 are LGHDT and YNNKEL (reference sequence). CDR3 amino acids: CASSQDFRTEAFF. The CDR3 DNA reads as TGTGCCAGCAGCCAAGATTTCCGCACTGAAGCTTTCTTT.

This clone appeared many times. The V call is TRBV7-3, the J call TRBJ2-1; 9 nucleotides align to TRBD2. CDR1 and CDR2 (germline): SGHTA, FQGTGA. V shed 2 bases and J 5 bases; nucleotides not matched to a gene: 7. The CDR3 consists of 16 residues. CDR3 amino acids: CASSLSTSGANNEQFF. In DNA, the CDR3 is TGTGCCAGCAGCTTATCGACTAGCGGCGCCAACAATGAGCAGTTCTTC.

This chain connects TRBV19 to TRBJ1-6; a possible D gene is TRBD1 (5 bases). The germline V gene has CDR1 LNHDA and CDR2 SQIVND (reference sequence). CDR3 size: 13 residues. V was shortened by 5 bases and J by 9 bases, with 11 bases between the two germline ends. Here the CDR3 reads CASSVLGGSPLHF. In nucleotides, the CDR3 is TGTGCCAGTAGTGTATTGGGGGGTTCACCCCTCCACTTT.

This chain links TRBV6-4 with TRBJ1-2; TRBD1 might be the D (5 bases). V was shortened by 3 bases and J by 5 bases, with 7 bases between the two germline ends. The V gene's germline CDR1 is MRHNA and CDR2 SNTAGT. The CDR3 is 12 residues long. CDR3 coding DNA: TGTGCCAGCAGTGAGGAGGGGTATGGCTACACCTTC. It specifies CASSEEGYGYTF.

This clone was detected only a few times. V and J are TRBV5-6 and TRBJ2-1; D uncertain. The CDR3 has 16 residues. V dropped 4 bases and J dropped 0 bases, with 14 bases sitting between them. Germline V gene sequence: CDR1 SGHDT, CDR2 YYEEEE. In DNA form, the CDR3 reads TGTGCCAGCAGCACCCTAGGAGTTAGCTCCTACAATGAGCAGTTCTTC. This sequence encodes CASSTLGVSSYNEQFF.

In its sample, this clone was seen a few times. The chain employs TRBV7-9 and TRBJ1-4, with a possible D match to TRBD1 (6 bases). The CDR3 consists of 13 residues. Germline CDR1 and CDR2: SEHNR and FQNEAQ (reference sequence). CDR3 region: CASRGAANEKLFF. The CDR3 bases are TGTGCTTCCCGGGGGGCGGCTAATGAAAAACTGTTTTTT.

The chain carries TRBV19 and TRBJ1-2; 7 bases align to TRBD1. V lost 5 bases and J lost 9; bases outside the gene matches: 18. Germline values: CDR1 LNHDA, CDR2 SQIVND (reference sequence). The CDR3 loop spans 16 amino acids. CDR3 sequence (DNA): TGTGCCAGTAGTCCCCGGACAGGCGAGAGAACTGTTCGCTACACCTTC. Translation: CASSPRTGERTVRYTF.

The J gene is TRBJ1-1, the V gene TRBV2, with D maybe TRBD1 (6 bases). Deletions cut 8 bases from V and 4 bases from J, with 17 bases between. Germline CDR1 and CDR2: SNHLY and FYNNEI. This CDR3 region has 14 residues. Written as DNA, the CDR3 is TGTGCCAGCCCTATCGGACAGCCGGTCACTGAAGCTTTCTTT. Protein sequence: CASPIGQPVTEAFF.

The chain couples TRBV9 to TRBJ1-2; maybe TRBD1 (5 bases). Trimming left V 0 bases short and J 3 bases short, with 12 bases between. The CDR3 has 15 residues. CDR1 and CDR2 from the germline V gene are SGDLS and YYNGEE. In DNA, the CDR3 is TGTGCCAGCAGCGTAGCTCCGGGGGGGGACTATGGCTACACCTTC. Amino acids: CASSVAPGGDYGYTF.

The chain links TRBV6-2 or TRBV6-3 to TRBJ1-2; the D gene is possibly TRBD1 (5 bases). The V end lost 4 bases, the J end lost 8 bases, and 11 bases lay between the germline ends. Germline V gene data show CDR1 as MNHEY and CDR2 as SVGEGT. This CDR3 is 12 amino acids long. This CDR3 reads CASSSPGSGYTF. The CDR3 nucleotides are TGTGCCAGCAGTTCCCCAGGGTCGGGCTACACCTTC.

The chain carries TRBV11-3 and TRBJ2-5; D not certain. CDR1 is SGHNT, CDR2 YENEEA, per germline. Between the trimmed V and J ends, which lost 0 bases and 4 bases, there was a span of 3 bases. This CDR3 comprises 12 residues. The DNA for the CDR3 is TGTGCCAGCAGCTTAGAGGCAGAGACCCAGTACTTC. Translation gives CASSLEAETQYF.

The chain couples TRBV7-2 to TRBJ1-4; D call uncertain. V lost 6 bases and J 3 bases, leaving 8 bases between the germline ends. This CDR3 is built from 13 residues. Germline V gives CDR1 SGHTA, CDR2 FQGNSA. DNA for the CDR3: TGTGCCAGCAGGACGGGTGCTAATGAAAAACTGTTTTTT. Translating it yields CASRTGANEKLFF.

The V gene is TRBV30, the J gene TRBJ2-7, with a weak D call TRBD1 (6 bases). Between the trimmed V and J ends, which lost 2 bases and 5 bases, there was a span of 13 bases. The germline V gene encodes CDR1 GTSNPN and CDR2 SVGIG (reference sequence). The CDR3 is 13 residues long. Here the CDR3 DNA reads TGTGCCTGGAGTACCACAGGGATCGACGAGCAGTACTTC. Translating it yields CAWSTTGIDEQYF.

This chain links TRBV29-1 with TRBJ2-4; tentative D call: TRBD2 (6 bases). Trimming cost V 7 bases and J 8 bases, with 18 bases left between them. CDR1 is SQVTM and CDR2 is ANQGSEA in the germline V gene. The CDR3 totals 13 residues. The CDR3 sequence is CSAGGGLNDIQYF. The CDR3 DNA reads as TGCAGCGCCGGGGGAGGCCTCAATGACATTCAGTACTTC. The entire variable domain, with the rest obtained from reference TRBV29-1 and TRBJ2-4, is as follows: SAVISQKPSRDICQRGTSLTIQCQVDSQVTMMFWYRQQPGQSLTLIATANQGSEATYESGFVIDKFPISRPNLTFSTLTVSNMSPEDSSIYLCSAGGGLNDIQYFGAGTRLSVL.

This rearrangement joins TRBV6-2 or TRBV6-3 to TRBJ1-5; D gene uncertain. CDR1 is MNHEY, CDR2 SVGEGT, per germline. The CDR3 loop spans 13 amino acids. The germline V and J ends were trimmed by 2 bases and 7 bases, with 9 bases remaining between them. CDR3 bases: TGTGCCAGCAGTTACGCTGAGGGACAGCCCCAGCATTTT. Protein: CASSYAEGQPQHF.

J is TRBJ2-7 and V is TRBV5-1; D unclear. Germline V gene data show CDR1 as SGHRS and CDR2 as YFSETQ. The CDR3 totals 14 residues. Trimming removed 0 bases at V and 5 bases at J, with 12 bases between. DNA of the CDR3: TGCGCCAGCAGCTTGGCCTCTCCTCCCGACGAGCAGTACTTC. Translating gives CASSLASPPDEQYF.

Notes on this clone: Other DNA sequences from this sample encode an identical CDR3 as well. This CDR3 is CASSYSRNNEQFF. The CDR3 DNA follows: TGTGCCAGCAGTTATTCGCGGAACAATGAGCAGTTCTTC. This sequence joins TRBV6-5 and TRBJ2-1; D gene ambiguous. This CDR3 region has 13 residues. Trimming removed 3 bases from V and 5 bases from J, with 8 bases in between. Germline assignment: CDR1 MNHEY and CDR2 SVGAGI.

With regard to this clone: Mismatch with germline at one junction end may stem from a read error. The chain combines TRBV3-1 (or the pseudogene TRBV3-2) with TRBJ2-3; D unresolved. Germline V gives CDR1 LGHDT, CDR2 YNNKEL (reference sequence). The CDR3 is 13 residues long. The CDR3 nucleotides read TGTGCCAGCACCCAAACATTTACAGATACGCAGTATTTT. It yields the protein CASTQTFTDTQYF.

The chain employs TRBV6-4 and TRBJ1-2, with D possibly being TRBD1 (6 bases). Per the germline V gene, CDR1 is MRHNA and CDR2 is SNTAGT. This CDR3 has 13 amino acids. Trimming shortened V by 6 bases and J by 7 bases, and 15 bases separated the two germline ends. CDR3 nucleotides: TGTGCCAGCAGACCGAACAGGGAAGGTGGCTACACCTTC. Residues: CASRPNREGGYTF.